The T cell receptor (beta chain) described here comes from a study of T cells in Graves' hyperthyroidism and ophthalmopathy. Study in general: Peripheral blood collection took place at initial diagnosis, before any treatment. Study findings and constraints: For ophthalmopathy, model prediction preceded onset by a median roughly 6.2 months. Appearing also in blood were most of the thyroid clonotypes expanded above 0.001.

A note on this clonotype: The antigen is unknown.

Fresh peripheral blood, more than 8 ml of it, supplied the PBMCs. The V segment lost 6 bases and the J segment 6 bases; nucleotides outside the gene matches: 8. This CDR3 has 13 residues. In germline, CDR1 is MNHNS, CDR2 SASEGT. The TCR beta CDR3 regions underwent amplification using RNA transcripts as the source. The primer set for the first-round RT-PCR of the TCR CDR3 was HTBI. TCRdb ran MiXCR on the multiplex PCR reads and lists one entry per CDR3 protein. The sample has more than 500,000 distinct CDR3 sequences; around 15% are singletons. This clonotype was obtained from a woman between 40 and 55 years old with Graves' ophthalmopathy. Sequencing input: blood. The chain has TRBV6-1 and TRBJ2-7; the match to TRBD1 covers 7 bases. CDR3 amino acids: CASRGTVGSEQYF. Written as DNA, the CDR3 is TGTGCCAGCAGGGGGACAGTGGGGTCCGAGCAGTACTTC.